This T cell receptor beta chain came from a study of T-cell reconstitution after alpha-beta-depleted transplantation in children. Regarding the study as a whole: The origin of alpha-beta T cells about two months after transplant was reportedly several hundred expanded graft clones. Some patients showed high day-60 TCRbeta diversity, which derived from surviving recipient T cells and thymic progenitors. Newly made T cells mostly supplied T-cell counts and diversity one year after transplant.

Germline-derived CDR1 and CDR2 are LNHNV and YYDKDF (reference sequence). The CDR3 runs to 14 residues. Trimming took 0 bases from V and 5 from J, leaving 10 bases between them. A remark on this clonotype: Antigen: not known.

Unique molecular identifiers were used in preparing the TCRbeta library. TCRdb processed the PCR reads anew with MiXCR; each CDR3 protein has one entry. The table includes approximately 980,000 distinct CDR3 sequences, roughly 31% detected once. The receptor was isolated from a boy in the first two years of life who had a stem cell transplant for SCID, so the T cells may come from the graft donor. J is TRBJ1-1 and V is TRBV15; D gene uncertain. The source was PBMCs, mostly from graft donor cells, collected 360 days after TCRalphabeta/CD19-depleted stem cell transplant. CDR3 loop: CATSRDGSFTEAFF. The CDR3 DNA is TGTGCCACCAGCAGAGATGGCAGTTTTACTGAAGCTTTCTTT.